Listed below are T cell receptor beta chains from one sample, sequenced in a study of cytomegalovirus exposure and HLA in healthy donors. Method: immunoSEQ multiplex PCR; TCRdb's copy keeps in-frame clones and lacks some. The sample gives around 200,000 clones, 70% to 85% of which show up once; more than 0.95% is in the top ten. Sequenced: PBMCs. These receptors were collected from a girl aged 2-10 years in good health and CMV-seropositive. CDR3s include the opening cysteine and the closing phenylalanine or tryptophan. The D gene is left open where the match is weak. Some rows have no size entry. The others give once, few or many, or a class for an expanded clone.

CASSLLGVGSNGELFF | TGTGCCAGCAGTTTATTAGGGGTTGGATCGAACGGGGAGCTGTTTTTT | - | TRBV27 | - | TRBJ2-2
CASSGPRAVGGYTF | TGTGCCAGCAGCGGACCGCGGGCGGTTGGTGGCTACACCTTC | - | TRBV7-3 | - | TRBJ1-2
CASSEAFPFEQFF | TGTGCCAGCAGTGAGGCCTTCCCCTTCGAACAGTTCTTC | - | TRBV6-1 | - | TRBJ2-1
CSVETGGGTSDTQYF | TGCAGCGTTGAGACAGGGGGCGGGACCTCAGATACGCAGTATTTT | - | TRBV29-1 | TRBD1 | TRBJ2-3
CASSVTDYYGYTF | TGTGCCAGCAGTGTTACAGATTACTATGGCTACACCTTC | - | TRBV6-5 | - | TRBJ1-2
CASSLGAGGYTNEKLFF | TGTGCCAGCAGCTTAGGTGCAGGGGGCTATACTAATGAAAAACTGTTTTTT | - | TRBV11-2 | TRBD1 | TRBJ1-4
CASSLRRERWNEQFF | TGTGCCAGCAGTTTACGGCGGGAGCGGTGGAATGAGCAGTTCTTC | - | TRBV28 | TRBD2 | TRBJ2-1
CASSIGVRGGSYEQYF | TGTGCCAGTAGTATCGGTGTAAGGGGAGGATCCTACGAGCAGTACTTC | - | TRBV19 | - | TRBJ2-7
CASSGIRGYLPYEQYF | TGTGCCAGCAGTGGGATTAGGGGCTACCTCCCCTACGAGCAGTACTTC | - | TRBV2 | - | TRBJ2-7
CASSVNQIGGIYNEQFF | TGTGCCAGCAGCGTGAACCAAATTGGAGGTATATACAATGAGCAGTTCTTC | once | TRBV9 | - | TRBJ2-1
CASSPGVQGREKLFF | TGTGCCAGCAGCCCCGGGGTACAGGGCAGAGAAAAACTGTTTTTT | - | TRBV7-2 | - | TRBJ1-4
CASSEMTDPHEQYF | TGTGCCAGCAGCGAGATGACAGATCCCCACGAGCAGTACTTC | - | TRBV9 | - | TRBJ2-7
CSVGSTGAYPYEQYF | TGCAGCGTTGGCAGCACAGGGGCGTACCCCTACGAGCAGTACTTC | - | TRBV29-1 | TRBD1 | TRBJ2-7
CASTRTGPYGYTF | TGTGCCAGTACTCGGACAGGACCCTATGGCTACACCTTC | - | TRBV19 | TRBD1 | TRBJ1-2
CASSTPAEDEQYF | TGTGCCAGCAGCACTCCGGCGGAGGATGAGCAGTACTTC | - | TRBV5-4 | - | TRBJ2-7
CASSLGLASTDTQYF | TGCGCCAGCAGCTTGGGTCTAGCCAGCACAGATACGCAGTATTTT | - | TRBV5-1 | - | TRBJ2-3
CASSKDLSGNTIYF | TGTGCCAGTAGTAAAGACCTCTCTGGAAACACCATATATTTT | - | TRBV19 | - | TRBJ1-3
CTSSQMGQANEKLFF | TGCACCAGCAGCCAGATGGGACAGGCAAATGAAAAACTGTTTTTT | - | TRBV1 | - | TRBJ1-4
CAWTRNTEAFF | TGTGCCTGGACCAGGAACACTGAAGCTTTCTTT | few | TRBV30 | - | TRBJ1-1
CSVEEARGQGSTDTQYF | TGCAGCGTTGAAGAAGCACGAGGACAGGGAAGCACAGATACGCAGTATTTT | - | TRBV29-1 | TRBD1 | TRBJ2-3
CASSFGQGQETQYF | TGTGCCAGCAGCTTCGGACAGGGCCAAGAGACCCAGTACTTC | - | TRBV5-6 | TRBD1 | TRBJ2-5
CASSGRATNEKLFF | TGTGCCAGCTCGGGTCGGGCAACTAATGAAAAACTGTTTTTT | - | TRBV2 | - | TRBJ1-4
CATSRRQGFTGELFF | TGTGCCACCAGCAGGCGACAGGGTTTTACCGGGGAGCTGTTTTTT | - | TRBV15 | TRBD1 | TRBJ2-2
CASRLDRVYGYTF | TGTGCCAGCAGATTGGACAGGGTCTATGGCTACACCTTC | few | TRBV7-9 | TRBD1 | TRBJ1-2
CASSALRTQYF | TGTGCCAGCAGCGCTTTGAGGACCCAGTACTTC | - | TRBV7-9 | - | TRBJ2-5
CASSPGQNPEQYF | TGTGCCAGCAGCCCGGGACAAAATCCCGAGCAGTACTTC | - | TRBV9 | - | TRBJ2-7
CASSLGASQEKLFF | TGTGCCAGCAGCTTAGGGGCGTCACAGGAAAAACTGTTTTTT | - | TRBV7-2 | - | TRBJ1-4
CASSIGTSTETQYF | TGTGCCAGCAGCATCGGGACTAGCACAGAGACCCAGTACTTC | - | TRBV7-9 | TRBD2 | TRBJ2-5
CASSLYRNTGELFF | TGCGCCAGCAGCTTATACAGGAACACCGGGGAGCTGTTTTTT | few | TRBV5-1 | - | TRBJ2-2
CASSPKTGRNSPLHF | TGCGCCAGCAGCCCCAAGACAGGGCGTAATTCACCCCTCCACTTT | - | TRBV5-1 | TRBD1 | TRBJ1-6
CASSLYWLAGPYEQYF | TGTGCCAGCAGTTTATACTGGCTAGCGGGCCCCTACGAGCAGTACTTC | - | TRBV27 | TRBD2 | TRBJ2-7
CASSAQTGGVTGELFF | TGTGCCAGCAGTGCCCAAACAGGGGGGGTCACCGGGGAGCTGTTTTTT | - | TRBV25-1 | - | TRBJ2-2
CASSLSWGTNQPQHF | TGTGCCAGCAGCTTATCTTGGGGGACTAATCAGCCCCAGCATTTT | - | TRBV7-2 | - | TRBJ1-5
CASRPPGQSYEQYF | TGTGCCAGCAGGCCACCGGGACAGAGCTACGAGCAGTACTTC | - | TRBV6-5 | TRBD1 | TRBJ2-7
CASSQGRQGGLYQPQHF | TGCGCCAGCAGCCAAGGGAGACAGGGCGGGTTGTATCAGCCCCAGCATTTT | - | TRBV4-1 | TRBD1 | TRBJ1-5
CASSGNRDNEKLFF | TGTGCCAGCAGTGGAAACAGGGATAACGAAAAACTGTTTTTT | - | TRBV28 | - | TRBJ1-4
CASSPIGAGADTGELFF | TGTGCCAGCAGCCCTATTGGGGCGGGAGCGGACACCGGGGAGCTGTTTTTT | - | TRBV5-4 | TRBD2 | TRBJ2-2
CASSAARGDSPLHF | TGTGCCAGCAGCGCCGCACGGGGAGATTCACCCCTCCACTTT | - | TRBV9 | - | TRBJ1-6
CASSEALNDFWGDEQYF | TGTGCCAGCAGTGAAGCGCTTAATGACTTTTGGGGGGACGAGCAGTACTTC | - | TRBV2 | - | TRBJ2-7
CASGPWREGLVAKNIQYF | TGTGCCAGCGGTCCTTGGCGGGAGGGCCTTGTAGCCAAAAACATTCAGTACTTC | - | TRBV28 | TRBD2 | TRBJ2-4
CASSSPRGNNEKLFF | TGTGCCAGTAGCAGCCCCAGGGGAAATAATGAAAAACTGTTTTTT | - | TRBV19 | - | TRBJ1-4